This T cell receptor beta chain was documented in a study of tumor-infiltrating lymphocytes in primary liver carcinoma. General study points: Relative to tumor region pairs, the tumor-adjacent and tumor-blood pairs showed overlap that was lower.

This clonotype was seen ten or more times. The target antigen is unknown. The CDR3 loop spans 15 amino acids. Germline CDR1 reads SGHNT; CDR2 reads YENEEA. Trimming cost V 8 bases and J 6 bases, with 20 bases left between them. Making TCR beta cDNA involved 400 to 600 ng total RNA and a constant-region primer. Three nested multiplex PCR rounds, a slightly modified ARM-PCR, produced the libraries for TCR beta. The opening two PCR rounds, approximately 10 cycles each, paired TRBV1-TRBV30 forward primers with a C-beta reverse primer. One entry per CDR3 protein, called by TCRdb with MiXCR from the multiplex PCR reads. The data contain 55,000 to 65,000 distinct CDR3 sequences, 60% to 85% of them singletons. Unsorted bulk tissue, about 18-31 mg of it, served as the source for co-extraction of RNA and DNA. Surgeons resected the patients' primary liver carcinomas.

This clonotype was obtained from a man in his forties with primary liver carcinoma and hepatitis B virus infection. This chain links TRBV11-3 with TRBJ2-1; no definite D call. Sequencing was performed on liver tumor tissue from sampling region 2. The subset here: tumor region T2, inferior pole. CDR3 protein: CASGPLFAESNEQFF. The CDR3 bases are TGTGCCAGCGGCCCCCTCTTTGCTGAGAGCAATGAGCAGTTCTTC.